This TCR beta chain was captured by sequencing in a study of radiotherapy plus CTLA-4 blockade in lung cancer. Study at large: In approximately 17% of patients, objective responses were seen; 31% had disease control. Points from the study as a whole: Expansion in blood of tumor-derived TCR clones was seen after radiotherapy plus ipilimumab.

Details on this clone: Antigen specificity is unknown.

Data came from immunoSEQ multiplex PCR; TCRdb stores just in-frame clones and leaves some out. The profile shows approximately 100,000 clones, roughly 80% of them singletons. Germline V CDR1 and CDR2: SGHAT, FQNNGV. Deletions cut 1 base from V and 2 bases from J, with 12 bases between. The CDR3 totals 15 residues. Here the sequenced sample was peripheral blood, taken from a patient treated with radiotherapy plus ipilimumab. The chain employs TRBV11-2 and TRBJ2-7; a weak D match, TRBD2 (6 bases). This receptor was taken from a human donor with non-small cell lung cancer who had a partial response to radiotherapy plus ipilimumab. This chain's CDR3 is CASSLGRDSPYEQYF. In nucleotides, the CDR3 is TGTGCCAGCAGCTTAGGTAGGGACTCCCCCTACGAGCAGTACTTC.